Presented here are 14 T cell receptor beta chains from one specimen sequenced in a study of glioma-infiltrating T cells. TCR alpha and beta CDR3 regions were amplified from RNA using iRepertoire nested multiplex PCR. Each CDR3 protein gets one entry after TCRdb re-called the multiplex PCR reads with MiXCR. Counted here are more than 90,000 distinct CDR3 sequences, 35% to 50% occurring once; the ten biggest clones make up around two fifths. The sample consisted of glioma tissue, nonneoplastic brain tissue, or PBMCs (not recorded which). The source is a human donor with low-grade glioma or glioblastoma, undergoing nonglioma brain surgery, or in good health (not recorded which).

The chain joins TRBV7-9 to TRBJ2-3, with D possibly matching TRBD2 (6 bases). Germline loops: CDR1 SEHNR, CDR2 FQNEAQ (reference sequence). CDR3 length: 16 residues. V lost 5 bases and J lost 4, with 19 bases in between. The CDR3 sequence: CASSPSSAGTADTQYF. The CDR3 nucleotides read TGTGCCAGCAGCCCAAGCTCGGCGGGAACCGCAGATACGCAGTATTTT.

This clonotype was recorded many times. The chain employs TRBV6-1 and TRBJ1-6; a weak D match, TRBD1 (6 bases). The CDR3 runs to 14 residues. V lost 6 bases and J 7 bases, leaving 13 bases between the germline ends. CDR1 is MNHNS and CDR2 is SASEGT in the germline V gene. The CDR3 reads CASSRTQGNSPLHF. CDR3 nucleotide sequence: TGTGCCAGCAGCCGGACACAGGGAAATTCACCCCTCCACTTT.

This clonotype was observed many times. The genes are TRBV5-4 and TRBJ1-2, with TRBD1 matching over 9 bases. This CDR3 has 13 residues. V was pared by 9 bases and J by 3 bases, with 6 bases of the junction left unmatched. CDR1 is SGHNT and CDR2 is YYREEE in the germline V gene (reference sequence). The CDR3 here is CATRDRADYGYTF. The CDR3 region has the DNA TGTGCCACCCGGGACAGGGCCGACTATGGCTACACCTTC. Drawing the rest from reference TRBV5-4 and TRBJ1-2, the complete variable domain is ETGVTQSPTHLIKTRGQQVTLRCSSQSGHNTVSWYQQALGQGPQFIFQYYREEENGRGNFPPRFSGLQFPNYSSELNVNALELDDSALYLCATRDRADYGYTFGSGTRLTVV.

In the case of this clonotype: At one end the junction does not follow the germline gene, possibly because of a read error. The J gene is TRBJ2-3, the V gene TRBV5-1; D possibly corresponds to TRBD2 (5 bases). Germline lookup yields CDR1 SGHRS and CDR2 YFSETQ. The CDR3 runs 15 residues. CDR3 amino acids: CASSLNRGVTDTKYF. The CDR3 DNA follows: TGCGCCAGCAGCTTGAATCGGGGAGTCACAGATACGAAGTATTTT. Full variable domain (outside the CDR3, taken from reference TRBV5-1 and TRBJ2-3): KAGVTQTPRYLIKTRGQQVTLSCSPISGHRSVSWYQQTPGQGLQFLFEYFSETQRNKGNFPGRFSGRQFSNSRSEMNVSTLELGDSALYLCASSLNRGVTDTKYFGPGTRLTVL.

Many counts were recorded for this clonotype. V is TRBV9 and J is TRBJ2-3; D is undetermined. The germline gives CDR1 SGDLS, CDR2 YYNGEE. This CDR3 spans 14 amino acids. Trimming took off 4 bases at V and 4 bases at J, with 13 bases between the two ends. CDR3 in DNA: TGTGCCAGCAGCCCCAGAGTAGTCCCAGATACGCAGTATTTT. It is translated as CASSPRVVPDTQYF.

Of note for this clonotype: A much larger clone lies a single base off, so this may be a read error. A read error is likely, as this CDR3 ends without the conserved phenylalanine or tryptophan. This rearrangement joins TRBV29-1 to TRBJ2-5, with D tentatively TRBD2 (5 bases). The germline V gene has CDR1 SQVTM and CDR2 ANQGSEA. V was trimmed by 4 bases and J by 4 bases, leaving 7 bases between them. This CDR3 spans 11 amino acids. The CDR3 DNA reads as TGCAGCGTTGCTCGGGGAGAGACCCAGTACCTC. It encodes CSVARGETQYL.

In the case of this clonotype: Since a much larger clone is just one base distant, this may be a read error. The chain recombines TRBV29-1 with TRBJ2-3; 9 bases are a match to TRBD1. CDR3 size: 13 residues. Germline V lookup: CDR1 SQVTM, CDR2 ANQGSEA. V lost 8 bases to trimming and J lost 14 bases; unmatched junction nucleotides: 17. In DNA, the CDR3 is TGCAGCTTACGGGACAGGGCCACCGGGGAGCTGTATTTT. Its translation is CSLRDRATGELYF.

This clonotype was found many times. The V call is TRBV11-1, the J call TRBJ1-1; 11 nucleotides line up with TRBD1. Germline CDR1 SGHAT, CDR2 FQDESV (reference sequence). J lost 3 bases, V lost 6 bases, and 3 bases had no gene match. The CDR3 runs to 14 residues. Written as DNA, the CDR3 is TGTGCCAGCAGTTGGGACAGGGGGTACACTGAAGCTTTCTTT. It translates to CASSWDRGYTEAFF.

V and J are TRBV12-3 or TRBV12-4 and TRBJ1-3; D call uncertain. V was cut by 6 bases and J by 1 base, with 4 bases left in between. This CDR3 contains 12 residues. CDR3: CASRGSGNTIYF. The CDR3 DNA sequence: TGTGCCAGCAGGGGATCTGGAAACACCATATATTTT.

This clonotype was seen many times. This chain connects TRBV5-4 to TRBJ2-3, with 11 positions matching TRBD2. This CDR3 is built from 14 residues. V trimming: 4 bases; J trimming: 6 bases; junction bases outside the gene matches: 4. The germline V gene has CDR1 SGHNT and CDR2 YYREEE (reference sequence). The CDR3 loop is CASSPRLAGDTQYF. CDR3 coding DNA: TGTGCCAGCAGCCCCAGACTAGCGGGGGATACGCAGTATTTT.

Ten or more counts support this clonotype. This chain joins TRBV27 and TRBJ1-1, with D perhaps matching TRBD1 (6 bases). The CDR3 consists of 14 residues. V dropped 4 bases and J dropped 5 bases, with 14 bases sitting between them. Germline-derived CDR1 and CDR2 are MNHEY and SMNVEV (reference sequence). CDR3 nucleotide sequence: TGTGCCAGCAGTTCCCAGGGGTTTTGGACTGAAGCTTTCTTT. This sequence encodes CASSSQGFWTEAFF.

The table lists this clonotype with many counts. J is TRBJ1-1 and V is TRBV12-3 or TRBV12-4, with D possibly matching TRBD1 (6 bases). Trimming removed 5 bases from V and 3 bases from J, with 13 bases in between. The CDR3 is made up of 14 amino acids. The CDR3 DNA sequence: TGTGCCAGCAGTCCCGGGGGGCGGGACACTGAAGCTTTCTTT. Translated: CASSPGGRDTEAFF.

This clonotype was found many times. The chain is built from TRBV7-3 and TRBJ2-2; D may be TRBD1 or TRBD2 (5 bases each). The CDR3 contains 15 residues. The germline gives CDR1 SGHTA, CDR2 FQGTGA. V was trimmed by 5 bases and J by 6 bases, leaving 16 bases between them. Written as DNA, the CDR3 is TGTGCCAGCAGCCCAACTTCCCGGGGCTCCGGGGAGCTGTTTTTT. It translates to CASSPTSRGSGELFF.

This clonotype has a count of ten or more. This CDR3 is CASSGGRGPSTF. The CDR3 nucleotides are TGTGCCAGCAGTGGTGGCAGGGGACCTAGCACCTTC. V usage is TRBV27 and J usage is TRBJ1-2; TRBD1 might be the D (6 bases). Germline V gene lookup returns CDR1 MNHEY and CDR2 SMNVEV (reference sequence). Between the trimmed V and J ends, which lost 5 bases and 13 bases, there was a span of 17 bases. The CDR3 contains 12 residues.